This T cell receptor (beta chain) was captured by sequencing in a study of blood T cell repertoires in COVID-19. Study information: The origin of the acute and convalescent COVID-19 samples was the United States, Italy and Spain.

Only in-frame clones appear in the TCRdb table, and some are missing; sequencing was by immunoSEQ multiplex PCR. The sample carries 130,000 or so clones, about 86% recorded once. The CDR3 spans 15 residues. Germline CDR1 and CDR2: MNHEY and SMNVEV (reference sequence). The V gene end was trimmed by 5 bases and the J gene end by 0 bases; junction bases not matched to a gene: 7. The receptor's source is a man aged 40-50 years with acute COVID-19. The sequencing sample was made of PBMCs or T cells enriched from blood (not recorded which). The V call is TRBV27, the J call TRBJ2-7; 7 nucleotides match TRBD1. CDR3 in amino acids: CASSKGTEASYEQYF. DNA of the CDR3: TGTGCCAGCAGTAAAGGGACAGAAGCCTCCTACGAGCAGTACTTC.